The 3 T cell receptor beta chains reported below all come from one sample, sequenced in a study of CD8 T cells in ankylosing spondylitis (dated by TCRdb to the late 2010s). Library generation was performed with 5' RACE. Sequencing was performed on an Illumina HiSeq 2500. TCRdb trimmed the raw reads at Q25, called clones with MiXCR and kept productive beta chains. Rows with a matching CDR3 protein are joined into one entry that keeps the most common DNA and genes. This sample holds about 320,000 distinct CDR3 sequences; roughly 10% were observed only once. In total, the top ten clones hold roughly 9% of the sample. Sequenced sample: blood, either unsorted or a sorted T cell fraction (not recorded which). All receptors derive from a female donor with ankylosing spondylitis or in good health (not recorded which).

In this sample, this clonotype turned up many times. Here the CDR3 DNA reads TGTGCCAGCAGCCCTCTAGGGGGGGAGCTGTTTTTT. Translation: CASSPLGGELFF. This sequence joins TRBV11-2 and TRBJ2-2, with unresolved D. Trimming removed 5 bases from V and 8 bases from J, with 9 bases in between. The germline V gene encodes CDR1 SGHAT and CDR2 FQNNGV. The CDR3 is 12 residues long.

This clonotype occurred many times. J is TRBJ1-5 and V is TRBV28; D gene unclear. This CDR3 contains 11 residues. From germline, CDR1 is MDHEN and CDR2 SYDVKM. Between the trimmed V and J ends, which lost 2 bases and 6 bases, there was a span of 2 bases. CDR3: CASSLSQPQHF. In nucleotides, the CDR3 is TGTGCCAGCAGTTTAAGTCAGCCCCAGCATTTT.

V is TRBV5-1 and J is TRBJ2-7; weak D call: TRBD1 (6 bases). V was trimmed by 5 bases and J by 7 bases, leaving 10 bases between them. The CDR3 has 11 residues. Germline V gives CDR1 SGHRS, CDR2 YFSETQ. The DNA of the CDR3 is TGCGCCAGCAGAGGGGGTTTGGAGCAGTACTTC. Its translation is CASRGGLEQYF.